This TCR beta chain was captured by sequencing in a study of blood T cell repertoires in COVID-19. The overall study: PBMCs, B-cell-depleted T cells, or T cells provided the cDNA or gDNA that made up the material.

TCRdb keeps only in-frame clones here, not all; method: immunoSEQ multiplex PCR. The sample lists about 200,000 clones; roughly 91% were seen once. The V gene's germline CDR1 is LGHDT and CDR2 YNNKEL (reference sequence). V lost 3 bases to trimming and J lost 4 bases; unmatched junction nucleotides: 6. CDR3 length: 16 residues. All enrollees were roughly 18 to 100 years old and from approximately 25 US areas. The chain joins TRBV3-1 (or the pseudogene TRBV3-2) to TRBJ2-1; 10 bases match TRBD2. The receptor comes from a woman in her twenties or thirties with acute COVID-19. The sample was PBMCs or T cells enriched from blood (not recorded which). The CDR3 coding sequence is TGTGCCAGCAGCCACTCTTTAGCGGGGGGATACAATGAGCAGTTCTTC. Its translation: CASSHSLAGGYNEQFF.